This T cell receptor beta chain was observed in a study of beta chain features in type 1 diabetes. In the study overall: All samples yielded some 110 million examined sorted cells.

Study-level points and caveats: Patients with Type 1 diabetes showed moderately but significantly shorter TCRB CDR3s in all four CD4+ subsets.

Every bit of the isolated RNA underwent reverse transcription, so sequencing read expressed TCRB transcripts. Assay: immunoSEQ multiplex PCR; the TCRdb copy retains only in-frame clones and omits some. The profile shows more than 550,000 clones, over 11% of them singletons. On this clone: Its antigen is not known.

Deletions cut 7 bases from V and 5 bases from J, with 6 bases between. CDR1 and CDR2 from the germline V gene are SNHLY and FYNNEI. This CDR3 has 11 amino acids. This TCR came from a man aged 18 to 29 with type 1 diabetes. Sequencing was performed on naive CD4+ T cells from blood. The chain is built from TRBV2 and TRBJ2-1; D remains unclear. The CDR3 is CASNYHNEQFF. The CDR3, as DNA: TGTGCCAGCAACTACCACAATGAGCAGTTCTTC.